The rows below give T cell receptor beta chains drawn from one sample of a study of cytomegalovirus exposure and HLA in healthy donors. The data were produced by immunoSEQ multiplex PCR, yet TCRdb's version contains in-frame clones alone and is incomplete. Counted here are 150,000 to 200,000 clones, approximately 87% occurring once; the ten biggest clones make up 5.5% to 6%. The source material was PBMCs. The receptors were sampled from a woman between 25 and 40 years old in good health and CMV-seronegative. The CDR3 runs from the conserved cysteine through the conserved F or W. D genes are given only for firm matches. A row's size may be missing; if present it is once, few, many or a size class.

NA	11	TRBV6-4	NA	TRBJ2-3	CASSLGDTQYF	TGTGCCAGCAGTTTGGGGGATACGCAGTATTTT
TRBD2	19	TRBV4-1	once	TRBJ2-2	CASSGTSGRPTNNTGELFF	TGCGCCAGCAGTGGGACTAGCGGGAGGCCCACGAATAACACCGGGGAGCTGTTTTTT
NA	17	TRBV14	NA	TRBJ1-1	CASSHDLKIGLGAEAFF	TGTGCCAGCAGCCACGACCTTAAGATTGGGCTGGGGGCTGAAGCTTTCTTT
NA	13	TRBV7-2	NA	TRBJ1-6	CASSYDSNSPLHF	TGTGCCAGCAGCTATGACTCTAATTCACCCCTCCACTTT
NA	16	TRBV9	few	TRBJ2-3	CASSPNVRRDSDTQYF	TGTGCCAGCAGCCCCAATGTGAGGAGGGATTCGGATACGCAGTATTTT
NA	11	TRBV21-1	NA	TRBJ2-4	CASSKGNIQYF	TGTGCCAGCAGCAAAGGGAACATTCAGTACTTC
TRBD1	17	TRBV9	NA	TRBJ1-2	CASSPTPGTGGGYGYTF	TGTGCCAGCAGCCCGACGCCAGGAACAGGGGGCGGCTATGGCTACACCTTC
NA	13	TRBV15	NA	TRBJ2-7	CATSREGDHEQYF	TGTGCCACCAGCAGAGAAGGAGATCACGAGCAGTACTTC
NA	14	TRBV7-9	NA	TRBJ2-7	CASSLASGPYEQYF	TGTGCCAGCAGCTTGGCTTCCGGGCCCTACGAGCAGTACTTC
NA	16	TRBV5-1	NA	TRBJ2-1	CASSFTETGSYNEQFF	TGCGCCAGCAGCTTCACAGAAACAGGCTCCTACAATGAGCAGTTCTTC
NA	13	TRBV5-1	NA	TRBJ1-1	CASSLEVDTEAFF	TGCGCCAGCAGCTTGGAAGTGGACACTGAAGCTTTCTTT
NA	16	TRBV29-1	NA	TRBJ2-3	CSVERATARSTDTQYF	TGCAGCGTCGAGCGAGCGACAGCCAGAAGCACAGATACGCAGTATTTT
TRBD1	12	TRBV29-1	few	TRBJ1-2	CSAGDSRNGYTF	TGCAGCGCGGGGGACAGTCGAAATGGCTACACCTTC
NA	15	TRBV5-8	NA	TRBJ1-2	CASSLDRRIIYGYTF	TGTGCCAGCAGCTTGGACAGACGGATTATCTATGGCTACACCTTC
TRBD1	15	TRBV5-1	NA	TRBJ1-2	CASSLSGGANYGYTF	TGCGCCAGCAGCTTGTCAGGGGGCGCTAACTATGGCTACACCTTC
NA	16	TRBV7-6	NA	TRBJ1-2	CASSPQPFSSSYGYTF	TGTGCCAGCAGCCCACAACCTTTCAGCTCTTCCTATGGCTACACCTTC
NA	13	TRBV5-1	NA	TRBJ1-1	CASSPAGVTEAFF	TGCGCCAGCAGCCCGGCGGGAGTCACTGAAGCTTTCTTT
TRBD1	16	TRBV19	NA	TRBJ1-4	CASSIVGTGGVEKLFF	TGTGCCAGTAGTATCGTCGGGACAGGGGGCGTCGAAAAACTGTTTTTT
NA	16	TRBV4-1	NA	TRBJ1-4	CASSQGNSATREKLFF	TGCGCCAGCAGCCAAGGGAACAGCGCGACGAGGGAAAAACTGTTTTTT
TRBD1	16	TRBV7-2	NA	TRBJ1-2	CASSQRTGATNYGYTF	TGTGCCAGCAGCCAAAGGACAGGAGCAACTAACTATGGCTACACCTTC
NA	16	TRBV7-2	NA	TRBJ1-6	CASSLGSQGLRGGLHF	TGTGCCAGCAGCTTAGGGTCTCAGGGCTTAAGAGGGGGCCTCCACTTT